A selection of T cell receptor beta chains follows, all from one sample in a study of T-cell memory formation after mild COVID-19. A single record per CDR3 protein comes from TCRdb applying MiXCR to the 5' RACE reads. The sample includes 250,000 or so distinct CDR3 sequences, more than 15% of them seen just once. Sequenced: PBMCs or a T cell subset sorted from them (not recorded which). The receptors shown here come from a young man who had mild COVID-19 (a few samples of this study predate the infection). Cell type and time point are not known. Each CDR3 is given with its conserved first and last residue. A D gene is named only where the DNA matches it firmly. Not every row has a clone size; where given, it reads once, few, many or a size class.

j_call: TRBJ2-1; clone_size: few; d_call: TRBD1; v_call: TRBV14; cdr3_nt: TGTGCCAGCAGCCAATGGGTACAGGGGAATGAGCAGTTCTTC; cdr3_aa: CASSQWVQGNEQFF
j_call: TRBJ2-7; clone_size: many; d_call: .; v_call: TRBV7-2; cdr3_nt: TGTGCCAGCAGTCTGACAGGCCTAACCTACGAGCAGTACTTC; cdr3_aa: CASSLTGLTYEQYF
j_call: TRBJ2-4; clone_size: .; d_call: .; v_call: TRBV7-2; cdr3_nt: TGTGCCAGCAGCTTCGAGGGGAACATTCAGTACTTC; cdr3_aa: CASSFEGNIQYF
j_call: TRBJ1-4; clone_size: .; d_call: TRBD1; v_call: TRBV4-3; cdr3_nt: TGCGCCAGCAGCCGGGACAGGCCGAATGAAAAACTGTTTTTT; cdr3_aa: CASSRDRPNEKLFF
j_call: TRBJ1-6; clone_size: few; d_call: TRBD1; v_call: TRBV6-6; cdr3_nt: TGTGCCAGCAGTCCGAACAGACAGGGCCTCTCCTATAATTCACCCCTCCACTTT; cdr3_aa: CASSPNRQGLSYNSPLHF
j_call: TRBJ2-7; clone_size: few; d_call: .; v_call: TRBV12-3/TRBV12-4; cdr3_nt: TGTGCCAGCAGTTTTACCCGACTTATGGGCGAGCAGTACTTC; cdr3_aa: CASSFTRLMGEQYF
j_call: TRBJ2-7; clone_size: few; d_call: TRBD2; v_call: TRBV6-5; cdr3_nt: TGTGCCAGCAGTTTTTTCTGGGGGGGCGAGCAGTACTTC; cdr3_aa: CASSFFWGGEQYF
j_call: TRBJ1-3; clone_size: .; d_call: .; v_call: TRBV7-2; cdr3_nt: TGTGCCAGCAGATTGGGGCCCTCAAACTCTGGAAACACCATATATTTT; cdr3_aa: CASRLGPSNSGNTIYF
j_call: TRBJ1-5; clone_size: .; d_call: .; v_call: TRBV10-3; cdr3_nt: TGTGCCATCAGTGAGCGTGGTAGCAATCAGCCCCAGCATTTT; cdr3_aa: CAISERGSNQPQHF
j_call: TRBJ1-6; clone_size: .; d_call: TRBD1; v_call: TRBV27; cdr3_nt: TGTGCCAGCAGCATCGGGACAGGGGATTTACCCCTCCACTTT; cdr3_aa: CASSIGTGDLPLHF
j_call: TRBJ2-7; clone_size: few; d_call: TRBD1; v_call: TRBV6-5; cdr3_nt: TGTGCCAGCAGTTACTGGCAGGGGGCATACGAGCAGTACTTC; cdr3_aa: CASSYWQGAYEQYF
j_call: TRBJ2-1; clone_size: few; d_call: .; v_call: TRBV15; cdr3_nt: TGTGCCACCAGCAGAGAGACAGGGAGGGCGTTCTTC; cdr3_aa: CATSRETGRAFF
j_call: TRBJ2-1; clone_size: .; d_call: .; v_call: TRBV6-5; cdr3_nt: TGTGCCAGCACTGGCTACAATGAGCAGTTCTTC; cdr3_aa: CASTGYNEQFF
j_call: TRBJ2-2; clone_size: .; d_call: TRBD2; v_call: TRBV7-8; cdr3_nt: TGTGCCAGCAGCTCGCATAGACTAGCGGGTTATAACACCGGGGAGCTGTTTTTT; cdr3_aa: CASSSHRLAGYNTGELFF
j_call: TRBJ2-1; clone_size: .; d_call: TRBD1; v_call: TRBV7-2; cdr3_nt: TGTGCCAGCAGCCAGCAGGGGGCCCGCAATGAGCAGTTCTTC; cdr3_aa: CASSQQGARNEQFF
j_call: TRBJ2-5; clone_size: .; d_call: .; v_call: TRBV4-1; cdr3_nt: TGCGCCAGCAGCCAAGGGGACGGAGGGCAAGAGACCCAGTACTTC; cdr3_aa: CASSQGDGGQETQYF
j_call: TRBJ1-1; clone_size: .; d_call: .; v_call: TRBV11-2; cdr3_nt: TGTGCCAGCAGCTTAGGAATAGCGAACACTGAAGCTTTCTTT; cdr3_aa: CASSLGIANTEAFF
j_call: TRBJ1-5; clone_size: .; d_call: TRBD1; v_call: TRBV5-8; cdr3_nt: TGTGCCAGCAGCTTGGGGACAGGGGGCCAGCCCCAGCATTTT; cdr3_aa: CASSLGTGGQPQHF
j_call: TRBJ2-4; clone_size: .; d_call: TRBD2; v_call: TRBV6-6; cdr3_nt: TGTGCCAGCAGTCCAATAGCGGGGGGGCCGTGGGCCAAAAACATTCAGTACTTC; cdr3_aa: CASSPIAGGPWAKNIQYF
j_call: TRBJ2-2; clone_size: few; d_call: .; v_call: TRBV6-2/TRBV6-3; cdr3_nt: TGTGCCAGCAGTTACTGGGCCACCGGGGAGCTGTTTTTT; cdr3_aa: CASSYWATGELFF
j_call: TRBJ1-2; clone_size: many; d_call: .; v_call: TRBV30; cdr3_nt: TGTGCCTCGCCCGCAGGCAGAAGGAGGGGCTACACCTTC; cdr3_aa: CASPAGRRRGYTF
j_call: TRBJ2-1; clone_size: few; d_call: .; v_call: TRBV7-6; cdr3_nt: TGTGCCAGCAGCTTAGCGGGGGGGCCCGTCAATGAGCAGTTCTTC; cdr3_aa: CASSLAGGPVNEQFF
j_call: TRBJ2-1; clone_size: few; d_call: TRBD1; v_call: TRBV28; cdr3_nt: TGTGCCAGCACCCACCAGGGGGCCAATGAGCAGTTCTTC; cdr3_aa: CASTHQGANEQFF
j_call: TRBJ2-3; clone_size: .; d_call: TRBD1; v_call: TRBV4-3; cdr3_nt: TGCGCCAGCAGCCAATACGGACAGGGGCTAGCAGATACGCAGTATTTT; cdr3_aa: CASSQYGQGLADTQYF
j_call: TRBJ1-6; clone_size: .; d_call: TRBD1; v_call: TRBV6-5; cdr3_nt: TGTGCCAGCAGAAAGATCAGGGGGGGAGATTCACCCCTCCACTTT; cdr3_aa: CASRKIRGGDSPLHF
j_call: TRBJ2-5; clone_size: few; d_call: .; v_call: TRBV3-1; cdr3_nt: TGTGCCAGCAAGCCTGGACTGGATAGGGCCCAGTACTTC; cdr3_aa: CASKPGLDRAQYF
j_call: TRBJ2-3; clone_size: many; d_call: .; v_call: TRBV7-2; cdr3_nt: TGTGCCAGCAGCCTCGAGAGGACCTCATCTAGCACAGATACGCAGTATTTT; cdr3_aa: CASSLERTSSSTDTQYF
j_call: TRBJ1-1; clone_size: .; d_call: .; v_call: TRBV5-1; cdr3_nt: TGCGCCAGCAGCACGGGGACGGCGAACACTGAAGCTTTCTTT; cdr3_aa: CASSTGTANTEAFF
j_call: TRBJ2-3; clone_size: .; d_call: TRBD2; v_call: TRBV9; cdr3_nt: TGTGCCAGCAGCGCCGGGACTAGCGGCACGTTAGATACGCAGTATTTT; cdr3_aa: CASSAGTSGTLDTQYF